The clone carrying this T cell receptor beta chain showed up just a few times. V gave up 5 bases and J gave up 0 bases; unmatched junction bases: 5. This CDR3 has 15 amino acids. CDR1 and CDR2 from the germline V gene are MNHGY and SAAAGT. These data belong to a study of sequential checkpoint blockade in melanoma. Study details: After nivolumab or ipilimumab alone, about two dozen patients had week-13 rebiopsies.

The protocol was immunoSEQ multiplex PCR, while the TCRdb copy is restricted to in-frame clones and leaves out a portion. The sample contains 5,500 to 7,500 clones, around 21% of which appear only once. Treatment: randomized to nivolumab then ipilimumab (arm A) or the reverse (arm B). The TCR was taken from a human donor with melanoma. The rearrangement uses TRBV6-8 and TRBJ1-2; 8 positions agree with TRBD1. This specimen was tumor tissue (inferred from file names), taken from a patient given nivolumab and ipilimumab in sequence. The CDR3 sequence is CASSLTDRANYGYTF. CDR3 bases: TGTGCCAGCAGTCTCACGGACAGGGCTAACTATGGCTACACCTTC.